The following is a TCR beta chain sequence with its context. This clonotype has only a few counts. No cognate antigen has been identified for it. No much larger clone is present one base from it, and per-base qualities are unavailable. Reading the label with the study, this specimen's treatment or condition is: allogeneic hematopoietic cell transplantation with graft depleted of TCRalphabeta T cells and CD19 B cells. The transplant recipients were children given TCRalphabeta/CD19-depleted allogeneic hematopoietic cell grafts. To prepare the library, PCR was applied. Instrument on record: Illumina HiSeq 2500. TCR libraries were prepared with molecular barcoding, using unique molecular identifiers to normalize TCRbeta repertoire quantification. In TCRdb, the public reads were trimmed at Q25 with fastp and aligned with MiXCR, with productive beta chains retained. A single entry per CDR3 protein holds the most common genes and DNA from its merged rows. The sample records hundreds of thousands of distinct CDR3 sequences, roughly 15% of which are singletons. The ten biggest clones cover roughly 5% of the sample.

The data are from a study of T-cell reconstitution after alpha-beta-depleted transplantation in children (dated by TCRdb to about 2016). Describing the broader study: Using TCR repertoire profiling, the study quantitatively followed how T-cell immune reconstitution unfolded in children after TCRalphabeta/CD19-depleted allogeneic hematopoietic cell transplantation. General study outcomes and caveats: In some patients, high TCRbeta diversity at day 60 was attributed to recipient T cells and intrathymic progenitors that had survived conditioning. Apparently early alphabetaT-cell count recovery about two months after transplant reportedly relied on only several hundred rapidly expanded clones derived from non-depleted graft cells. Hyperexpanded clone frequencies declined over subsequent months; after one year, T-cell counts and TCRbeta diversity were mostly attributed to newly produced T cells.

The germline V gene sets CDR1 to SGHRS and CDR2 to YFSETQ. Trimming costs V 2 bases and J 5 bases, and their ends lie 14 bases apart. The CDR3 holds 14 amino acids from the cysteine to the phenylalanine. Only the CDR3 portion is preserved as DNA: 42 bases, with reading frame beginning at the first base. This receptor was identified in a male patient younger than 18 who had a stem cell transplant for acute lymphoblastic leukemia, so the T cells may come from the graft donor. The V gene is TRBV5-1 and the J gene is TRBJ2-7; TRBD1 is a weak D gene call, 5 bases matching. This specimen was PBMCs, mostly from graft donor cells, taken 360 days after TCRalphabeta/CD19-depleted stem cell transplant. At the DNA level, the sequence is TGCGCCAGCAGCTTCGGCAGGGTTGCCCACGAGCAGTACTTC. Its translation reads: CASSFGRVAHEQYF. With the portions outside the CDR3 filled from the reference TRBV5-1 and TRBJ2-7 genes, the complete variable region becomes KAGVTQTPRYLIKTRGQQVTLSCSPISGHRSVSWYQQTPGQGLQFLFEYFSETQRNKGNFPGRFSGRQFSNSRSEMNVSTLELGDSALYLCASSFGRVAHEQYFGPGTRLTVT.